This TCR beta chain was documented in a study of blood T cells in healthy people across ages. Study-level information: In model experiments, template switching was able to capture about one barcoded beta molecule for every two T cells that were present.

A sample-barcoded 5' primer and a J-beta primer mix were used in a second PCR of roughly 7 to 12 cycles. Tags on each cDNA molecule came from a template-switch adaptor with 12 random nucleotides. Each CDR3 protein is one row after TCRdb ran MiXCR on the 5' RACE reads. The top ten clones hold 30% to 40% of a sample with about 640,000 distinct CDR3 sequences, 58% of them seen once. The origin of this receptor is a man between 60 and 75 years old in good health. The specimen was blood.

This CDR3 reads CASSQVPGTEQFF. DNA for the CDR3: TGTGCCAGCAGCCAAGTGCCTGGAACTGAGCAGTTCTTC. V is TRBV3-1 and J is TRBJ2-1; D remains unclear. The V gene lost 1 base and the J gene lost 9 bases, with 10 bases spanning the gap. This CDR3 region has 13 residues. Germline V gene sequence: CDR1 LGHDT, CDR2 YNNKEL (reference sequence).